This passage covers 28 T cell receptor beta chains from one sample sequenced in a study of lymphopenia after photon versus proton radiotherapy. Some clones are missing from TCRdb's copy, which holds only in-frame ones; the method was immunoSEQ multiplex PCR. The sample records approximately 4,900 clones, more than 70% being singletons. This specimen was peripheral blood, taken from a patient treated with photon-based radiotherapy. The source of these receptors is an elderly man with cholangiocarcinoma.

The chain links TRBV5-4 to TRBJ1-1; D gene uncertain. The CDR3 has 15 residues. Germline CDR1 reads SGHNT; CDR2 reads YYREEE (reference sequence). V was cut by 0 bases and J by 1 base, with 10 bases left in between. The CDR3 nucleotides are TGTGCCAGCAGCTTGGAGCGAGCCAGGAACACTGAAGCTTTCTTT. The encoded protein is CASSLERARNTEAFF. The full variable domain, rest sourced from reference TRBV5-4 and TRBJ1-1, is ETGVTQSPTHLIKTRGQQVTLRCSSQSGHNTVSWYQQALGQGPQFIFQYYREEENGRGNFPPRFSGLQFPNYSSELNVNALELDDSALYLCASSLERARNTEAFFGQGTRLTVV.

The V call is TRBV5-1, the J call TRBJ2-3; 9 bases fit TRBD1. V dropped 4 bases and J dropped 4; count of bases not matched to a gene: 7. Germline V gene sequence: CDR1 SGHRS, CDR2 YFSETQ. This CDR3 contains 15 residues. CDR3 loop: CASSLRDRDADTQYF. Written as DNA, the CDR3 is TGCGCCAGCAGCCTCCGGGACAGGGATGCAGATACGCAGTATTTT.

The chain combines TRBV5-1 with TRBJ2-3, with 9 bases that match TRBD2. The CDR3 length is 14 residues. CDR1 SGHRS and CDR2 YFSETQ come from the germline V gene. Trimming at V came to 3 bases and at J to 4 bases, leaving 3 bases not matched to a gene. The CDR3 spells CASSSERGADTQYF. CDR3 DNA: TGCGCCAGCAGCTCCGAGCGGGGGGCAGATACGCAGTATTTT.

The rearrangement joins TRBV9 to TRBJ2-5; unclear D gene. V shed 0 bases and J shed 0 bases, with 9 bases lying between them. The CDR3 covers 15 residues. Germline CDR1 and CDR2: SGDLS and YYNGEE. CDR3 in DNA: TGTGCCAGCAGCGTAGCCACAGCGTACCAAGAGACCCAGTACTTC. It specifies CASSVATAYQETQYF.

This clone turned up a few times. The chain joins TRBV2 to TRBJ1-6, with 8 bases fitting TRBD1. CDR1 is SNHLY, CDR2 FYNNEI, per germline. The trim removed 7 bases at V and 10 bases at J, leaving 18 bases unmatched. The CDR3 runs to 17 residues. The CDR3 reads CASISGQVLLGRSPLHF. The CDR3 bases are TGTGCCAGCATATCGGGACAGGTCTTACTGGGGAGATCACCCCTCCACTTT.

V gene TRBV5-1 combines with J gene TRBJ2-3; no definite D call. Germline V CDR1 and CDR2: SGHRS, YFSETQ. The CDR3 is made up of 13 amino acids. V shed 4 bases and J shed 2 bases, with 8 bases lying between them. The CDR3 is CASSTRITDTQYF. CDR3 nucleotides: TGCGCCAGCAGCACCCGAATCACAGATACGCAGTATTTT.

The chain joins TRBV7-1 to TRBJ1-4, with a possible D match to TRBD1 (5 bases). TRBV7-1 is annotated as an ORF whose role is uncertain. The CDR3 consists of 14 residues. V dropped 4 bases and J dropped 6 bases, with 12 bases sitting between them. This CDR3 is CASSLRREDEKLFF. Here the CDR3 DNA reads TGTGCCAGCAGCTTGCGCAGGGAGGATGAAAAACTGTTTTTT.

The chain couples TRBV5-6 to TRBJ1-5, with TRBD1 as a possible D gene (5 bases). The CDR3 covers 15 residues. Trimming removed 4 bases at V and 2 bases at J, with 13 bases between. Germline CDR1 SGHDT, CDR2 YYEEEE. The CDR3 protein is CASSRRGAGNQPQHF. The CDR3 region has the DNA TGTGCCAGCAGCAGGCGAGGGGCGGGCAATCAGCCCCAGCATTTT.

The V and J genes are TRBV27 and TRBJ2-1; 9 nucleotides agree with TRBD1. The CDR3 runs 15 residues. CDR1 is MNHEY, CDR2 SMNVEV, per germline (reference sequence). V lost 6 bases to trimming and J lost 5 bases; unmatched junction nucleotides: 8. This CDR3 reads CASSRPGTGNNEQFF. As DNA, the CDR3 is TGTGCCAGCAGCCGACCCGGGACAGGGAACAATGAGCAGTTCTTC.

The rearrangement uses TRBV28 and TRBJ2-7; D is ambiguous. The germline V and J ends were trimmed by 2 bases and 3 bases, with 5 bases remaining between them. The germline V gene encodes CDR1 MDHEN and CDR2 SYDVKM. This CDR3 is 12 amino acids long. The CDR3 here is CASSLLVYEQYF. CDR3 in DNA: TGTGCCAGCAGTTTACTCGTCTACGAGCAGTACTTC.

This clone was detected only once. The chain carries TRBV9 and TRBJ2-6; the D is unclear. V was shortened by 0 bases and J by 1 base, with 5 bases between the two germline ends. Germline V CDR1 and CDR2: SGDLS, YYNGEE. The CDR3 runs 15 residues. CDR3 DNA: TGTGCCAGCAGCGTAGAGAGGTCTGGGGCCAACGTCCTGACTTTC. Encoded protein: CASSVERSGANVLTF. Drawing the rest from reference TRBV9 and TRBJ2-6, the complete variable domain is DSGVTQTPKHLITATGQRVTLRCSPRSGDLSVYWYQQSLDQGLQFLIQYYNGEERAKGNILERFSAQQFPDLHSELNLSSLELGDSALYFCASSVERSGANVLTFGAGSRLTVL.

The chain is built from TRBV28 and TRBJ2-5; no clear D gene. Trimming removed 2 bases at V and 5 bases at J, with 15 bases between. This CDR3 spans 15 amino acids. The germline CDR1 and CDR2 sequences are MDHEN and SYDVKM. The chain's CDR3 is CASSLTLGSWETQYF. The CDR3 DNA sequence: TGTGCCAGCAGTTTAACCTTGGGGTCGTGGGAGACCCAGTACTTC.

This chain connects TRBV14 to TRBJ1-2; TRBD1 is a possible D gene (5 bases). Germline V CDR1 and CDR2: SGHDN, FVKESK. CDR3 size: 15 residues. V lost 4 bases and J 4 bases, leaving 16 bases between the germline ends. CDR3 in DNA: TGTGCCAGCAGCCGCGATCTTACAGGTCCCTATGGCTACACCTTC. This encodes CASSRDLTGPYGYTF.

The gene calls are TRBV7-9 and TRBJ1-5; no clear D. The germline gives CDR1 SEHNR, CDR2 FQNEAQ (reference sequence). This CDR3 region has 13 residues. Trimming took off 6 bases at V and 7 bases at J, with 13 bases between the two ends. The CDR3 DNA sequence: TGTGCCAGCAGTTTCGCCGACGCGCAGCCCCAGCATTTT. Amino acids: CASSFADAQPQHF.

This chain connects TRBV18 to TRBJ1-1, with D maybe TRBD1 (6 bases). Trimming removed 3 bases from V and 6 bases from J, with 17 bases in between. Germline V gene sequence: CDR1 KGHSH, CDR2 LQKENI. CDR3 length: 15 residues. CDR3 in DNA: TGTGCCAGCTCACCGTTCCCGGGGGGCGGGGCTGAAGCTTTCTTT. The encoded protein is CASSPFPGGGAEAFF.

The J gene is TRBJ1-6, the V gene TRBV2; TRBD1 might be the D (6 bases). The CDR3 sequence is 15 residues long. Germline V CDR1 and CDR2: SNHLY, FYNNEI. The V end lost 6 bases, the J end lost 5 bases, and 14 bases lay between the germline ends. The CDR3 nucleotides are TGTGCCAGCAGCCCAGGGGTCAGCAATAATTCACCCCTCCACTTT. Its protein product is CASSPGVSNNSPLHF.

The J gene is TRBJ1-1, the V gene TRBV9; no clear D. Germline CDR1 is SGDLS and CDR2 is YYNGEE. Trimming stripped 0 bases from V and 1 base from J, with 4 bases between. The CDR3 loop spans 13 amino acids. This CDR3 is CASSVVPNTEAFF. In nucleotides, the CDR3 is TGTGCCAGCAGCGTAGTTCCGAACACTGAAGCTTTCTTT.

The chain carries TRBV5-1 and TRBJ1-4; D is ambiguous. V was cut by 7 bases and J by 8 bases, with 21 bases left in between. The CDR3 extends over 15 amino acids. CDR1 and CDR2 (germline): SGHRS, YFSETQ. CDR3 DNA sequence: TGCGCCAGCGGTATTAACCCAGGTATAGGGGAAAAACTGTTTTTT. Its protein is CASGINPGIGEKLFF.

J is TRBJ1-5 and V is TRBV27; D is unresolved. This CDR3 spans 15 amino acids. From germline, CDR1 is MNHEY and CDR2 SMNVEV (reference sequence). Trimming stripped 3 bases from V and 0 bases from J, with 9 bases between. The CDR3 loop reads CASSLDYYSNQPQHF. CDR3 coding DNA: TGTGCCAGCAGTTTGGACTACTATAGCAATCAGCCCCAGCATTTT.

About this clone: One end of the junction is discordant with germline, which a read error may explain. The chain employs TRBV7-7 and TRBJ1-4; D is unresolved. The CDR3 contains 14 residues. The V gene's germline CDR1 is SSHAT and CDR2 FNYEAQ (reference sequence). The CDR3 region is CASSLSATNEKLFF. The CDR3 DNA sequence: TGTGCTAGCAGCTTATCTGCAACTAATGAAAAACTGTTTTTT.

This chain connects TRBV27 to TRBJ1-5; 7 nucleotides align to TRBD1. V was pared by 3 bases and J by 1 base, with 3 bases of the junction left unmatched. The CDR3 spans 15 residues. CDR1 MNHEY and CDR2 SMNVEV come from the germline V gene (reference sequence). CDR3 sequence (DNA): TGTGCCAGCAGTTTGTCAGGGGGGAGCAATCAGCCCCAGCATTTT. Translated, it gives CASSLSGGSNQPQHF.

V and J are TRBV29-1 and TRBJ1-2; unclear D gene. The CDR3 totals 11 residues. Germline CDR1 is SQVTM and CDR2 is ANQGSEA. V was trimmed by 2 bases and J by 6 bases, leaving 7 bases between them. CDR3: CSVERTDGYTF. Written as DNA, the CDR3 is TGCAGCGTTGAAAGAACTGATGGCTACACCTTC.

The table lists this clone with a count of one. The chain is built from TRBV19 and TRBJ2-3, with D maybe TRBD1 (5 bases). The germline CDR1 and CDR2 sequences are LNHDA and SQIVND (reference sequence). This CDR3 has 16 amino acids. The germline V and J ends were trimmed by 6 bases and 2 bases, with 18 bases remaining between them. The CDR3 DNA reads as TGTGCCAGTAGAAGGGTTGAGCAGGGCTACACAGATACGCAGTATTTT. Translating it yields CASRRVEQGYTDTQYF.

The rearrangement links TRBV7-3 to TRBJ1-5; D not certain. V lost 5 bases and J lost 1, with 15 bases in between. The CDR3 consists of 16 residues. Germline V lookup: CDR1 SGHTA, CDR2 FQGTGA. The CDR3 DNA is TGTGCCAGCAGCCCTCAAGGGTTACTCAGCAATCAGCCCCAGCATTTT. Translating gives CASSPQGLLSNQPQHF.

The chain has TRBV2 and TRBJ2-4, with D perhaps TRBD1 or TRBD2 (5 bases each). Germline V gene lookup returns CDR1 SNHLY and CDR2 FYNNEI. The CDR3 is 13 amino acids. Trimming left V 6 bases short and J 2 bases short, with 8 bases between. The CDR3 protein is CASRGDSKNIQYF. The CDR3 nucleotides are TGTGCCAGCAGGGGGGATTCCAAAAACATTCAGTACTTC.

The CDR3 DNA reads as TGTGCCAGCAGCTTGTTGTCGGGGGGCCTCCGGGAGACCCAGTACTTC. This encodes CASSLLSGGLRETQYF. V is TRBV5-6 and J is TRBJ2-5, with D perhaps TRBD2 (7 bases). Trimming stripped 1 base from V and 5 bases from J, with 18 bases between. The CDR3 runs 16 residues. CDR1 is SGHDT, CDR2 YYEEEE, per germline. The full variable domain, with the rest looked up from reference TRBV5-6 and TRBJ2-5, is DAGVTQSPTHLIKTRGQQVTLRCSPKSGHDTVSWYQQALGQGPQFIFQYYEEEERQRGNFPDRFSGHQFPNYSSELNVNALLLGDSALYLCASSLLSGGLRETQYFGPGTRLLVL.

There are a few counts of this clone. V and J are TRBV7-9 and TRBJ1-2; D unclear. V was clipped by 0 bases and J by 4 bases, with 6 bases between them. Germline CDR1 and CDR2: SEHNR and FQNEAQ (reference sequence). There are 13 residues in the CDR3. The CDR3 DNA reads TGTGCCAGCAGCTTAGCCGGGGTCTATGGCTACACCTTC. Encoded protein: CASSLAGVYGYTF.

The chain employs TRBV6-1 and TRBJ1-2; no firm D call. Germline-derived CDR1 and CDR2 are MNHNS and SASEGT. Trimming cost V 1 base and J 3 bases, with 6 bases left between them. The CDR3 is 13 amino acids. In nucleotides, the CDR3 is TGTGCCAGCAGTGAAGGAGGTTACTATGGCTACACCTTC. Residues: CASSEGGYYGYTF.